This note documents a single T cell receptor beta chain sequence. As yet, its antigen is unknown. This sample was included in a study of PD-1 blockade in classical Hodgkin lymphoma. General study points: Individuals initiating nivolumab under 1 year after ASCT were excluded. Complete responders showed a baseline diversity that resembled the diversity of newly diagnosed patients. At baseline, newly diagnosed patients reportedly showed less TCR diversity than healthy donors.

This table comes from immunoSEQ multiplex PCR, and its TCRdb copy is limited to in-frame clones, with some not included. The table records tens of thousands of clones, about 77% of them present only once. Germline-derived CDR1 and CDR2 are SEHNR and FQNEAQ (reference sequence). The CDR3 is 14 residues long. The V gene lost 5 bases and the J gene lost 2 bases, with 10 bases spanning the gap. Time point of the sample: cycle 4 day 1 (C4D1), after more than five weeks of nivolumab. All patients relapsed after autologous stem cell transplantation, and brentuximab vedotin exposure varied. This receptor was identified in a human donor with classical Hodgkin lymphoma. V gene TRBV7-9 combines with J gene TRBJ1-3, with D tentatively TRBD1 (5 bases). Specimen: peripheral blood mononuclear cells (PBMCs), collected before the fourth cycle of nivolumab. The DNA for the CDR3 is TGTGCCAGCAGCCTCGGGACCACTGGAAACACCATATATTTT. Its translation: CASSLGTTGNTIYF.